This TCR beta chain was sequenced in a study of patients with pleural tuberculosis. This clonotype was seen repeatedly, ten times or more. MiXCR was run by TCRdb on the reads, yielding one entry per CDR3 protein. The repertoire holds around 49,000 distinct CDR3 sequences, with approximately 7.9% as singletons. The V and J ends lost 5 bases and 0 bases respectively, with 7 bases between them. The CDR3 has 14 amino acids. CDR1 and CDR2 from the germline V gene are SGHAT and FQDESV (reference sequence). The chain uses TRBV11-1 and TRBJ1-4; D possibly corresponds to TRBD1 (5 bases). This TCR derives from a human donor with pleural tuberculosis. CDR3 sequence reads: CASSRTSTNEKLFF. DNA of the CDR3: TGTGCCAGCAGCCGGACATCAACTAATGAAAAACTGTTTTTT.